This TCR beta chain was captured by sequencing in a study of OX40 agonist ivuxolimab in advanced cancers. The CDR3 is made up of 19 amino acids. Germline assignment: CDR1 SGDLS and CDR2 YYNGEE. V dropped 0 bases and J dropped 0 bases, with 21 bases sitting between them. This table comes from immunoSEQ multiplex PCR, and its TCRdb copy is limited to in-frame clones, with some not included. The sample has about 68,000 clones, approximately 90% seen once. This sequence originates from an adult with an advanced solid tumor such as melanoma, head and neck, liver or kidney cancer. The V gene is TRBV9, the J gene TRBJ1-1; D is unresolved. Sequencing was performed on CD4+ or CD8+ T cells sorted from blood, taken in a trial of the OX40 agonist ivuxolimab. CDR3 nucleotides: TGTGCCAGCAGCGTAGGGGGAGGGCGCTTCGCAAACCTGAACACTGAAGCTTTCTTT. Protein product: CASSVGGGRFANLNTEAFF.